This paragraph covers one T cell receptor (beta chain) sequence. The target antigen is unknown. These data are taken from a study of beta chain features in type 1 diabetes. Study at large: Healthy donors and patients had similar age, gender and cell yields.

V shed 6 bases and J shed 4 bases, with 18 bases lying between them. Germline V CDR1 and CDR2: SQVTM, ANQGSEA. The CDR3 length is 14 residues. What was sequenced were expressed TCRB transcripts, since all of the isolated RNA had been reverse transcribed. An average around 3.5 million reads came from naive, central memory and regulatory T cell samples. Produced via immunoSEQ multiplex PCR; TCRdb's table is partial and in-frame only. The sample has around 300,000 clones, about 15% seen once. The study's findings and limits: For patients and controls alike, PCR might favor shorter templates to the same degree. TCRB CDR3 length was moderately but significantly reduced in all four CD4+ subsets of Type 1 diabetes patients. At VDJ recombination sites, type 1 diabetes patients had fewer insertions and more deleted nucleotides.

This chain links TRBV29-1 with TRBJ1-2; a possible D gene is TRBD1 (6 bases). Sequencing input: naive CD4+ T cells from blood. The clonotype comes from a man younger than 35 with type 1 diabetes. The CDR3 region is CSVSRDIELYGYTF. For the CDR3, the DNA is TGCAGCGTATCTAGGGACATAGAACTCTATGGCTACACCTTC.